The sequence of this T cell receptor beta chain was determined in a study of T cell responses to AZD1222 COVID-19 vaccine. Germline loops: CDR1 SNHLY, CDR2 FYNNEI. V lost 7 bases, J lost 7 bases, and 9 bases stayed unmatched. The CDR3 has 13 residues. Repertoires were generated with immunoSEQ multiplex PCR, while TCRdb's copy carries only in-frame clones and drops some. Of roughly 200,000 clones listed, about 92% are singletons. This receptor was taken from an adult who received the MenACWY meningococcal vaccine as a control. The chain combines TRBV2 with TRBJ1-2, with TRBD1 matching over 7 bases. The sequencing used peripheral blood, collected 28 days after the second dose of the MenACWY control vaccine. Written as DNA, the CDR3 is TGTGCCAGCACCACAGGGGAAAGGGGTGGCTACACCTTC. This encodes CASTTGERGGYTF. Using reference TRBV2 and TRBJ1-2 for the parts outside the CDR3, the full variable domain is EPEVTQTPSHQVTQMGQEVILRCVPISNHLYFYWYRQILGQKVEFLVSFYNNEISEKSEIFDDQFSVERPDGSNFTLKIRSTKLEDSAMYFCASTTGERGGYTFGSGTRLTVV.